This TCR beta chain emerged from a study of blood T cell repertoires in COVID-19. Turning to the study itself: Sources were T cells, B-cell-depleted T cells, or PBMCs; the material itself was cDNA or gDNA.

Per the original methods: Cell counts per sample came from amplifying reference gene primers. Sequencing was performed with immunoSEQ multiplex PCR; in TCRdb, only in-frame clones are kept and a portion is missing. V and J calls and clone size are as listed in that table; D and trimming were resolved from the DNA. The repertoire holds over 150,000 clones, with just under 90% as singletons. This CDR3 region has 15 residues. From germline, CDR1 is SGHTA and CDR2 FQGTGA. Trimming took 1 base from V and 1 from J; bases not matched to a gene: 1. Those enrolled in Seattle joined during active infection and were followed longitudinally afterward.

The clonotype was recovered from a woman in her seventies with COVID-19, enrolled during active disease. The chain uses TRBV7-3 and TRBJ2-3; 8 positions match TRBD2. The specimen sequenced was peripheral blood. The CDR3 nucleotides are TGTGCCAGCAGCTTAAATAGCGGGGGCACAGATACGCAGTATTTT. It encodes CASSLNSGGTDTQYF. Complete variable domain (other parts from reference TRBV7-3 and TRBJ2-3): GAGVSQTPSNKVTEKGKYVELRCDPISGHTALYWYRQSLGQGPEFLIYFQGTGAADDSGLPNDRFFAVRPEGSVSTLKIQRTERGDSAVYLCASSLNSGGTDTQYFGPGTRLTVL.